The rows below give T cell receptor beta chains drawn from one sample of a study of blood T cell repertoires in COVID-19. Sequencing was performed with immunoSEQ multiplex PCR; in TCRdb, only in-frame clones are kept and a portion is missing. The sample lists approximately 300,000 clones; roughly 91% were seen once. The sequencing sample was made of peripheral blood. These receptors were obtained from a man between 25 and 39 years old with acute or convalescent COVID-19. The CDR3 runs from the conserved cysteine through the conserved F or W. The D gene is left open where the match is weak. Not every row has a clone size; where given, it reads once, few, many or a size class.

NA	TRBV7-9	TRBJ1-1	NA	CASRRNEATEAFF	TGTGCCAGCAGACGCAATGAGGCCACTGAAGCTTTCTTT
NA	TRBV9	TRBJ2-3	TRBD2	CASSAAGLAGGAGTDTQYF	TGTGCCAGCAGCGCCGCAGGACTAGCGGGAGGGGCGGGGACAGATACGCAGTATTTT
NA	TRBV6-5	TRBJ2-3	NA	CASSPSTDTQYF	TGTGCCAGCAGTCCTAGCACAGATACGCAGTATTTT
NA	TRBV19	TRBJ1-5	NA	CASRTQGRRRNQPQHF	TGTGCCAGTAGAACACAGGGAAGGCGGCGCAATCAGCCCCAGCATTTT
NA	TRBV9	TRBJ1-5	NA	CASSVGADTQPQHF	TGTGCCAGCAGCGTAGGGGCAGACACTCAGCCCCAGCATTTT
NA	TRBV2	TRBJ1-3	TRBD1	CASRTGLGNTIYF	TGTGCCAGCAGGACAGGGTTAGGAAACACCATATATTTT
NA	TRBV3-1/TRBV3-2	TRBJ2-7	NA	CASSQSISGEQYF	TGTGCCAGCAGCCAAAGTATTTCAGGCGAGCAGTACTTC
NA	TRBV28	TRBJ1-6	TRBD1	CASSRDRNSPLHF	TGTGCCAGCAGTCGGGACAGAAATTCACCCCTCCACTTT
few	TRBV28	TRBJ2-7	NA	CASRDSVGGGISHEQYF	TGTGCCAGCAGAGACAGCGTAGGGGGAGGGATCTCCCACGAGCAGTACTTC
NA	TRBV18	TRBJ1-1	TRBD1	CASSPLTGGNTEAFF	TGTGCCAGCTCACCGTTGACAGGGGGGAACACTGAAGCTTTCTTT
NA	TRBV27	TRBJ2-7	NA	CASSLVLDSPYEQYF	TGTGCCAGCAGTTTAGTCTTGGACAGTCCTTACGAGCAGTACTTC
NA	TRBV14	TRBJ2-3	NA	CASSQDKEFGWYSTDTQYF	TGTGCCAGCAGCCAAGATAAGGAGTTTGGGTGGTACTCCACAGATACGCAGTATTTT
NA	TRBV30	TRBJ1-6	NA	CAWSVNPNSPLHF	TGTGCCTGGAGTGTTAATCCCAATTCACCCCTCCACTTT
NA	TRBV4-1	TRBJ2-7	TRBD2	CASSQDPPSGGASRSYEQYF	TGCGCCAGCAGCCAAGACCCCCCTAGCGGGGGGGCTTCACGCTCCTACGAGCAGTACTTC
once	TRBV5-1	TRBJ2-5	NA	CASSSRLGSVETQYF	TGCGCCAGCAGCTCGCGCCTGGGCTCGGTAGAGACCCAGTACTTC
NA	TRBV24-1	TRBJ2-3	TRBD2	CATSVFRGSVDTQYF	TGTGCCACCAGTGTCTTTCGCGGGAGCGTAGATACGCAGTATTTT
NA	TRBV27	TRBJ1-2	NA	CASTPQGFYGYTF	TGTGCCAGCACCCCCCAGGGATTCTATGGCTACACCTTC
NA	TRBV6-5	TRBJ1-4	TRBD1	CASTSDRVNEKLFF	TGTGCCAGCACCTCGGACAGGGTTAATGAAAAACTGTTTTTT
NA	TRBV18	TRBJ2-2	TRBD2	CASSPQLAGGPKAGELFF	TGTGCCAGCTCACCGCAACTAGCGGGAGGCCCCAAGGCCGGGGAGCTGTTTTTT
NA	TRBV6-5	TRBJ1-2	NA	CASTSVYTNYGYTF	TGTGCCAGCACCTCCGTGTACACTAACTATGGCTACACCTTC
NA	TRBV14	TRBJ1-4	NA	CASSPHAGQRNEKLFF	TGTGCCAGCAGCCCTCACGCGGGGCAAAGGAATGAAAAACTGTTTTTT
NA	TRBV27	TRBJ1-5	NA	CASSLTGDQPQHF	TGTGCCAGCAGTTTAACGGGGGATCAGCCCCAGCATTTT
NA	TRBV5-6	TRBJ1-2	TRBD1	CASSARTGVGYTF	TGTGCCAGCAGCGCTCGGACAGGAGTTGGCTACACCTTC
NA	TRBV5-6	TRBJ2-3	TRBD2	CASSQEISGRATDTQYF	TGTGCCAGCAGCCAAGAGATAAGCGGGAGGGCCACAGATACGCAGTATTTT
NA	TRBV4-1	TRBJ1-2	NA	CASSQGTAIYFGYTF	TGCGCCAGCAGCCAAGGGACAGCGATCTATTTCGGCTACACCTTC
once	TRBV11-3	TRBJ1-3	NA	CASSSGTGNTIYF	TGTGCCAGCAGCTCGGGGACAGGAAACACCATATATTTT
NA	TRBV7-3	TRBJ2-1	TRBD2	CASSPRGGSSYNEQFF	TGTGCCAGCAGCCCGCGGGGGGGAAGCTCCTACAATGAGCAGTTCTTC
NA	TRBV30	TRBJ2-5	TRBD2	CASTLRGGFQETQYF	TGTGCCTCGACCCTTCGCGGGGGGTTCCAAGAGACCCAGTACTTC
NA	TRBV15	TRBJ1-1	NA	CATSSKTGGNTEAFF	TGTGCCACCAGCTCTAAAACGGGGGGAAACACTGAAGCTTTCTTT
NA	TRBV19	TRBJ2-1	NA	CATLRYNEQFF	TGTGCCACGCTACGGTACAATGAGCAGTTCTTC
NA	TRBV3-1/TRBV3-2	TRBJ1-2	NA	CASSQVGAVFYGYTF	TGTGCCAGCAGCCAAGTTGGGGCAGTGTTCTATGGCTACACCTTC
few	TRBV5-1	TRBJ1-2	NA	CASSLGGANYGYTF	TGCGCCAGCAGCTTGGGAGGAGCTAACTATGGCTACACCTTC
few	TRBV3-1/TRBV3-2	TRBJ1-2	NA	CASSQQGTNYGYTF	TGTGCCAGCAGCCAACAGGGGACTAACTATGGCTACACCTTC
NA	TRBV30	TRBJ1-4	NA	CAWSVGSTNEKLFF	TGTGCCTGGAGTGTCGGTTCAACTAATGAAAAACTGTTTTTT
NA	TRBV10-3	TRBJ1-1	TRBD1	CATGQGTNTEAFF	TGTGCCACCGGACAGGGGACGAACACTGAAGCTTTCTTT
NA	TRBV19	TRBJ2-2	TRBD2	CASRGGAGELFF	TGTGCCAGTAGGGGAGGGGCCGGGGAGCTGTTTTTT
NA	TRBV2	TRBJ1-1	NA	CASSKGEGTEAFF	TGTGCCAGCAGTAAGGGGGAAGGAACTGAAGCTTTCTTT
NA	TRBV6-5	TRBJ1-6	NA	CASSYSGSSPLHF	TGTGCCAGCAGTTACTCGGGGAGTTCACCCCTCCACTTT
NA	TRBV27	TRBJ2-7	TRBD2	CASSLRGSVAGFDEQYF	TGTGCCAGCAGTTTACGGGGGTCGGTAGCGGGATTCGACGAGCAGTACTTC
NA	TRBV11-2	TRBJ2-7	NA	CASSVVEGPYEQYF	TGTGCCAGCAGCGTGGTGGAGGGACCCTACGAGCAGTACTTC
NA	TRBV19	TRBJ2-5	NA	CASSLAGSETQYF	TGTGCCAGTAGCCTGGCGGGGTCGGAGACCCAGTACTTC
NA	TRBV10-1	TRBJ2-5	NA	CASSESTGQETQYF	TGCGCCAGCAGTGAGTCGACGGGGCAAGAGACCCAGTACTTC
NA	TRBV5-1	TRBJ2-7	NA	CASSATPQATYEQYF	TGCGCCAGCTCAGCAACCCCTCAGGCAACCTACGAGCAGTACTTC
NA	TRBV6-5	TRBJ1-1	NA	CASSYSRDRFTEAFF	TGTGCCAGCAGTTACTCCAGGGATCGTTTCACTGAAGCTTTCTTT
NA	TRBV5-4	TRBJ2-1	NA	CASSLGSPSSYNEQFF	TGTGCCAGCAGCTTGGGCAGCCCTAGCTCCTACAATGAGCAGTTCTTC
NA	TRBV19	TRBJ1-1	NA	CASKAGLTEAFF	TGTGCCAGTAAGGCAGGGTTGACTGAAGCTTTCTTT
NA	TRBV28	TRBJ1-6	TRBD1	CASSRGQGASPLHF	TGTGCCAGCAGCCGCGGACAGGGGGCTTCACCCCTCCACTTT
few	TRBV12-3/TRBV12-4	TRBJ1-1	NA	CASSFPGAEAFF	TGTGCCAGCAGTTTTCCGGGAGCTGAAGCTTTCTTT
NA	TRBV7-9	TRBJ2-1	NA	CASSLGFAATYNEQFF	TGTGCCAGCAGCTTAGGTTTTGCGGCTACCTACAATGAGCAGTTCTTC
NA	TRBV12-5	TRBJ1-1	NA	CASGNSGWEVAFF	TGTGCTAGTGGTAACAGCGGGTGGGAGGTGGCTTTCTTT
once	TRBV5-1	TRBJ2-1	NA	CASSQDSPYNEQFF	TGCGCCAGCAGCCAGGACAGTCCTTACAATGAGCAGTTCTTC
NA	TRBV18	TRBJ2-7	TRBD1	CASSPLAPGTGTYEQYF	TGTGCCAGCTCACCACTTGCCCCCGGGACAGGTACCTACGAGCAGTACTTC
NA	TRBV11-2	TRBJ1-6	NA	CASSLPLRGSPLHF	TGTGCCAGCAGCTTACCTTTAAGAGGGTCACCCCTCCACTTT
NA	TRBV10-2	TRBJ2-7	TRBD1	CASTGGQGRYEQYF	TGCGCCAGCACCGGGGGACAGGGGAGGTACGAGCAGTACTTC
NA	TRBV18	TRBJ1-3	NA	CASSLPGMNTIYF	TGTGCCAGCTCCCTCCCAGGGATGAACACCATATATTTT